The 10 T cell receptor beta chains in this list originate from one sample, sequenced in a study of shared clonotypes between healthy human individuals. Profiling relied on immunoSEQ multiplex PCR, and the TCRdb table lists in-frame clones only, not all of them. The top ten clones hold approximately 13% of a sample with around 500,000 clones, around 79% of them seen once. Sequences were obtained from PBMCs. The receptors here all came from a woman aged 40 to 49 in good health. Some clones in this sample may be carry-over from other donors' samples.

The rearrangement uses TRBV19 and TRBJ2-1; TRBD2 matches at 7 bases. Germline CDR1 reads LNHDA; CDR2 reads SQIVND (reference sequence). The V gene end was trimmed by 4 bases and the J gene end by 5 bases; junction bases not matched to a gene: 5. CDR3 length: 14 amino acids. CDR3 region: CASSRRELHNEQFF. DNA for the CDR3: TGTGCCAGTAGTAGGCGGGAGTTACACAATGAGCAGTTCTTC.

The gene calls are TRBV4-1 and TRBJ2-3; 7 nucleotides line up with TRBD2. Germline lookup yields CDR1 MGHRA and CDR2 YSYEKL. This CDR3 is 14 amino acids long. Trimming cost V 6 bases and J 1 base; bases outside gene matches: 4. The CDR3 protein is CASSRREGTDTQYF. For the CDR3, the DNA is TGCGCCAGCAGTCGACGGGAGGGCACAGATACGCAGTATTTT.

The count of this clone is one. The V gene is TRBV7-6, the J gene TRBJ1-1, with D uncertain. V lost 10 bases to trimming and J lost 1 base, with 22 bases between them. The CDR3 runs to 16 residues. In germline, CDR1 is SGHVS, CDR2 FNYEAQ. The CDR3 reads CATARWERSWNTEAFF. In nucleotides, the CDR3 is TGTGCCACCGCACGTTGGGAGAGAAGCTGGAACACTGAAGCTTTCTTT. Full variable domain (remainder filled in from reference TRBV7-6 and TRBJ1-1): GAGVSQSPRYKVTKRGQDVALRCDPISGHVSLYWYRQALGQGPEFLTYFNYEAQQDKSGLPNDRFSAERPEGSISTLTIQRTEQRDSAMYRCATARWERSWNTEAFFGQGTRLTVV.

The chain couples TRBV28 to TRBJ1-2, with TRBD1 matching 9 bases. The V gene end was trimmed by 7 bases and the J gene end by 7 bases; junction bases not matched to a gene: 16. The CDR3 sequence is 16 residues long. Germline CDR1 is MDHEN and CDR2 is SYDVKM. The CDR3 protein is CASISPGTGMSVGYTF. The CDR3 DNA follows: TGTGCCAGCATCTCCCCCGGGACAGGGATGTCGGTTGGCTACACCTTC.

The gene calls are TRBV27 and TRBJ2-7; D remains ambiguous. With 8 bases removed from V and 2 bases from J, the gap between germline ends came to 16 bases. The CDR3 length is 14 residues. CDR1 and CDR2 (germline): MNHEY, SMNVEV (reference sequence). This CDR3 reads CASARIGLAYEQYF. CDR3 in DNA: TGTGCCAGCGCCCGAATCGGGCTAGCCTACGAGCAGTACTTC.

In this sample, this clone turned up once. J is TRBJ2-3 and V is TRBV28, with TRBD2 matching over 9 bases. The CDR3 consists of 17 residues. The junction had 10 bases not matched to a gene; V was cut back by 3 bases and J by 3 bases. The V gene's germline CDR1 is MDHEN and CDR2 SYDVKM. CDR3 residues: CASSLVNAGGPTDTQYF. CDR3 DNA sequence: TGTGCCAGCAGTTTGGTGAACGCGGGAGGGCCGACAGATACGCAGTATTTT.

The DNA for the CDR3 is TGTGCCAGCAGCGTAGGGACTAGCGGGAGAGGTACGCAGTATTTT. Its protein is CASSVGTSGRGTQYF. The rearrangement uses TRBV9 and TRBJ2-3; 13 nucleotides match TRBD2. V was pared by 0 bases and J by 8 bases, with 3 bases of the junction left unmatched. The CDR3 covers 15 residues. The germline gives CDR1 SGDLS, CDR2 YYNGEE.

This chain links TRBV19 with TRBJ2-1, with D perhaps TRBD2 (6 bases). Germline CDR1 reads LNHDA; CDR2 reads SQIVND (reference sequence). There are 17 residues in the CDR3. Trimming removed 6 bases from V and 2 bases from J, with 20 bases in between. The CDR3 sequence: CASRFEWEEPPYNEQFF. In nucleotides, the CDR3 is TGTGCCAGTAGATTTGAGTGGGAGGAACCCCCCTACAATGAGCAGTTCTTC.

The chain links TRBV28 to TRBJ2-3, with 7 bases that match TRBD2. The CDR3 is 15 amino acids. Germline V gene lookup returns CDR1 MDHEN and CDR2 SYDVKM. The junction had 12 bases not matched to a gene; V was cut back by 6 bases and J by 6 bases. The CDR3 protein is CASRPPLAVSDTQYF. CDR3 bases: TGTGCCAGCAGACCCCCCCTAGCGGTATCGGATACGCAGTATTTT.

With regard to this clone: The same CDR3 is also encoded by other DNA sequences in this sample. The rearrangement uses TRBV30 and TRBJ2-5; no firm D call. In germline, CDR1 is GTSNPN, CDR2 SVGIG (reference sequence). This CDR3 is 13 amino acids long. Trimming stripped 0 bases from V and 5 bases from J, with 10 bases between. Here the CDR3 reads CAWSVSLSETQYF. The CDR3 DNA follows: TGTGCCTGGAGTGTATCCCTAAGTGAGACCCAGTACTTC.